This T cell receptor (beta chain) was sequenced in a study of OX40 agonist ivuxolimab in advanced cancers. Whole-study results and caveats: Nonresponders, in some cases, also had low normalized T-cell clonal expansion. Determination of antigen specificity was not performed for the expanded peripheral T cells.

Assay used: immunoSEQ multiplex PCR; TCRdb lists only in-frame clones, some missing. The table records 95,000 to 110,000 clones, roughly 90% of them present only once. This CDR3 is built from 19 residues. The germline gives CDR1 LGHNA, CDR2 YNFKEQ. V gave up 0 bases and J gave up 6 bases, with 24 bases separating them. Concerning this clone: Its antigen is not identified.

Sequencing used CD4+ or CD8+ T cells sorted from blood, obtained in a trial of the OX40 agonist ivuxolimab. The gene calls are TRBV4-2 and TRBJ2-1; D not resolved. The TCR sequence derives from an adult with an advanced solid tumor such as melanoma, head and neck, liver or kidney cancer. CDR3 nucleotides: TGTGCCAGCAGCCAAGAATCCCCTAGAAAAGGACGACCCGGCAATGAGCAGTTCTTC. Amino acids: CASSQESPRKGRPGNEQFF.